This TCR beta chain was recovered during a study of shared clonotypes between healthy human individuals (dated by TCRdb to about 2020). In the study overall: The cohort included a few men and a couple of women between 18 and 49 years of age. For each donor, CD4 naive and CD4 memory were each run on three plates, CD8 naive on two plates, and CD8 memory on one plate. To estimate repertoire size and how much clonotype sharing occurs between individuals, the study deeply sequenced the blood TCR repertoires of about 5 healthy adults. To increase sequencing depth and limit assay-specific biases, TCR repertoire library preparation and sequencing were carried out by different laboratories using diverse techniques. Leukapheresis yielded between about 0.85 and 10 billion PBMCs per donor.

General conclusions and limits of the study: The genetic and exposure-history diversity represented was limited by the small number of donors. Based on pairwise subsampling, the degree of clonotype sharing among donors was expected to be affected by sequencing depth. Naive subsets generally had larger estimated clonotype richness than memory subsets did. Compared with non-shared clonotypes, clonotypes shared by all four sorted-subset donors had higher generation probabilities. Only blood was sampled, and tissue TCR repertoires likely differ from those in blood. Approximately 5% of naive CD4, around 4% of naive CD8, approximately 2.2% of memory CD4, and 0.35% to 0.4% of memory CD8 clonotypes were shared across several donors. Even with the large sequencing depth, rarefaction of the sorted-subset datasets indicated that sequencing was incomplete.

The donors were healthy, HIV-negative adults with no recently reported acute infections or vaccinations. Only Caucasian adults living in Nashville, Tennessee, USA were represented among the donors. CD4+ T cells were enriched by magnetic negative selection, after which naive cells were positively selected on CD45RA and the negative fraction was taken as the memory subset. Blood was collected by leukapheresis, and PBMCs were isolated by Ficoll-Histopaque density gradient centrifugation and then cryopreserved in liquid nitrogen vapor phase. Analytical flow cytometry was used to check the purity and quantity of every magnetically sorted T cell population. Genomic DNA was isolated from each sorted fraction and quantified by UV absorbance on a Nanodrop 2000c. In the case of this clone: The clone's antigen remains unknown. Base qualities were left out, and no much larger clone turns up one base away.

Using the deep immunoSEQ assay, TCR CDR3 regions were amplified from genomic DNA by multiplex PCR. For each cell subset, the extracted genomic DNA was distributed evenly across all wells of several immunoSEQ 96-well plates, and each plate served as one replicate. For sorted subsets, about 210 ng of genomic DNA, equivalent to tens of thousands of T cell genomes, went into each replicate PCR. Purified libraries were quantified with a Qubit 3.0 fluorometer, sized on a Bioanalyzer 2100, and re-quantified with the KAPA Library Quantification kit. Every immunoSEQ 96-well plate was sequenced on a separate single-read 150-cycle Illumina NextSeq 550 flow cell. The authors processed their data as follows. Because the immunoSEQ output held only junctional sequences and lacked quality scores, the filtering could not match the filtering applied to full-length reads. To assign V/J genes and CDR3, sequences were annotated against IMGT germline references using PyIR, a Python wrapper for IgBLAST v1.9. Reads were removed for weak V/J assignments (E-value above 1e-6), missing CDR3, stop codons, out-of-frame junctions, or ambiguous translated residues. V3J clonotypes were defined as sequences sharing an identical inferred V gene, J gene, and CDR3 amino acid sequence. The percentage overlap between two repertoires was calculated by dividing the number of shared unique clonotypes by the size of the smaller repertoire. RTK rarefaction, the Chao1 estimator, and Recon v2.1 estimates of unobserved clonotypes were used to assess repertoire richness. Generation probabilities were computed with OLGA for all TCRbeta clonotypes obtained by the gDNA method from four donors. The immuneACCESS repertoire file appears here via TCRdb, limited to in-frame rearrangements. These files lack a portion of the clones; in checked studies, under half of the deficit traces to unresolved V genes, and the cause of the others is not known. V, J and clone size are taken as reported in that table, and D and trimming were inferred from the DNA itself. The table for this sample lists roughly 1.4 million clones; 98% to 99% of them were counted only once. Around 0.38% of the sample comes from the top ten.

At the junction V is shortened by 0 bases and J by 7 bases, with 13 bases in between. For CDR1 and CDR2, the germline V gene lists SGHAT and FQNNGV. Counted from cysteine to phenylalanine, this CDR3 has 15 amino acids. Only CDR3 DNA is held: 45 bases, read in frame from base 1. This clonotype was obtained from a man aged 25-40 years in good health. The chain joins TRBV11-2 to TRBJ1-5; the D gene remains uncertain. The specimen sequenced was naive CD4+ T cells sorted from blood. This specimen's cell subset or site label, interpreted: CD45RA+ positively selected. The nucleotide sequence reads TGTGCCAGCAGCTTAGATCGGGAGAGCCCGCAGCCCCAGCATTTT. Its coded protein is CASSLDRESPQPQHF.